These 18 T cell receptor beta chains were sequenced from one sample in a study of chemoradiotherapy in HPV16-positive cancers. Using immunoSEQ multiplex PCR, the repertoire was profiled, and TCRdb retains in-frame clones only, with some absent. The sample yields around 15,000 clones, about three quarters seen once. The specimen was obtained from a patient who underwent chemoradiotherapy. The receptors originated from a human donor with HPV-associated anogenital cancer.

The V gene is TRBV5-8, the J gene TRBJ2-2, with D perhaps TRBD1 or TRBD2 (7 bases each). V lost 7 bases to trimming and J lost 4 bases, with 11 bases between them. The CDR3 sequence is 13 residues long. CDR1 is SGHTS, CDR2 YDEGEE, per germline. CDR3 region: CASGRGLTGELFF. In DNA, the CDR3 is TGTGCCAGCGGGAGGGGGCTCACCGGGGAGCTGTTTTTT.

Only a few counts were recorded for this clone. The chain couples TRBV27 to TRBJ2-1; TRBD2 is a possible D gene (5 bases). Germline V gene sequence: CDR1 MNHEY, CDR2 SMNVEV (reference sequence). The CDR3 has 13 amino acids. The V end was cut by 3 bases, the J end by 7 bases, with 10 bases between. In DNA, the CDR3 is TGTGCCAGCAGTTTCCCCGGGAATAATGAGCAGTTCTTC. It translates to CASSFPGNNEQFF.

V and J are TRBV27 and TRBJ2-7, with TRBD1 identical over 8 bases. Per the germline V gene, CDR1 is MNHEY and CDR2 is SMNVEV (reference sequence). This CDR3 contains 15 residues. The J segment lost 3 bases and the V segment lost 2 bases, leaving 6 bases of the junction unmatched. The CDR3 here is CASSLQDRVVYEQYF. The CDR3 nucleotides read TGTGCCAGCAGTTTACAGGACAGGGTTGTCTACGAGCAGTACTTC.

V usage is TRBV29-1 and J usage is TRBJ1-1, with D unresolved. The CDR3 contains 13 residues. V was cut by 1 base and J by 1 base, with 7 bases left in between. The germline V gene encodes CDR1 SQVTM and CDR2 ANQGSEA. The CDR3 nucleotides are TGCAGCGTTGAAGGTCTTAGGAACACTGAAGCTTTCTTT. Residues: CSVEGLRNTEAFF.

The chain combines TRBV5-1 with TRBJ1-4; D is undetermined. Trimming removed 0 bases from V and 5 bases from J, with 8 bases in between. CDR1 and CDR2 from the germline V gene are SGHRS and YFSETQ. CDR3 length equals 14 residues. The CDR3 protein is CASSLGTGNEKLFF. The CDR3 nucleotides are TGCGCCAGCAGCTTGGGCACGGGGAATGAAAAACTGTTTTTT.

The V call is TRBV18, the J call TRBJ1-6; a possible D gene is TRBD1 (5 bases). The CDR3 consists of 16 residues. V was clipped by 4 bases and J by 0 bases, with 10 bases between them. Germline assignment: CDR1 KGHSH and CDR2 LQKENI. The CDR3 region is CASSQSGSSYNSPLHF. Here the CDR3 DNA reads TGTGCCAGCTCACAATCAGGGAGCTCCTATAATTCACCCCTCCACTTT.

This rearrangement joins TRBV5-1 to TRBJ2-1; 10 bases are a match to TRBD1. The CDR3 runs to 18 residues. J was trimmed by 9 bases and V by 4 bases; bases with no gene match: 19. Germline V gives CDR1 SGHRS, CDR2 YFSETQ. CDR3 DNA: TGCGCCAGCAGCACGGACAGGGGGATGTCAGTGTCTTCGGGTGAGCAGTTCTTC. The encoded protein is CASSTDRGMSVSSGEQFF.

The chain employs TRBV7-2 and TRBJ1-2; the match to TRBD1 covers 8 bases. The CDR3 is 14 residues long. Germline assignment: CDR1 SGHTA and CDR2 FQGNSA. Trimming took 4 bases from V and 6 from J; bases not matched to a gene: 7. CDR3 nucleotides: TGTGCCAGCAGCTCTCAGGGGGCTTGGGATGGCTACACCTTC. It translates to CASSSQGAWDGYTF.

In this sample, this clone turned up once. The chain carries TRBV27 and TRBJ2-1; D is perhaps TRBD2 (6 bases). This CDR3 is 15 amino acids long. The germline V gene encodes CDR1 MNHEY and CDR2 SMNVEV (reference sequence). The V end was cut by 8 bases, the J end by 0 bases, with 14 bases between. CDR3 nucleotide sequence: TGTGCCAGCGTCCCGGGAGCTAGCTCCTACAATGAGCAGTTCTTC. Its translation is CASVPGASSYNEQFF.

J is TRBJ2-1 and V is TRBV12-5; the match to TRBD2 covers 11 bases. This CDR3 is built from 18 residues. V lost 0 bases, J lost 4 bases, and 8 bases stayed unmatched. Germline CDR1 is LGHNT and CDR2 is FRNRAP. The CDR3 DNA sequence: TGTGCTAGTGGTTTGGTACAGACTAGCGGGGTGGCTTACAATGAGCAGTTCTTC. Translated, it gives CASGLVQTSGVAYNEQFF.

The chain links TRBV9 to TRBJ1-1; no firm D call. CDR3 length: 14 amino acids. V lost 3 bases to trimming and J lost 4 bases, with 13 bases between them. Germline V gene sequence: CDR1 SGDLS, CDR2 YYNGEE. The CDR3 here is CASSALTGSTEAFF. For the CDR3, the DNA is TGTGCCAGCAGCGCCCTTACCGGGAGCACTGAAGCTTTCTTT.

The chain employs TRBV9 and TRBJ1-5, with D possibly being TRBD1 (5 bases). The CDR3 covers 15 residues. Germline V lookup: CDR1 SGDLS, CDR2 YYNGEE. The germline V and J ends were trimmed by 0 bases and 3 bases, with 10 bases remaining between them. This chain's CDR3 is CASSVDGADNQPQHF. The DNA for the CDR3 is TGTGCCAGCAGCGTAGATGGGGCCGACAATCAGCCCCAGCATTTT.

This chain uses TRBV10-3 with TRBJ1-5; unclear D gene. CDR3 length: 13 amino acids. Per the germline V gene, CDR1 is ENHRY and CDR2 is SYGVKD. Trimming took off 4 bases at V and 3 bases at J, with 7 bases between the two ends. The CDR3 coding sequence is TGTGCCATCAGTGGGTCGAACAATCAGCCCCAGCATTTT. Amino acid sequence: CAISGSNNQPQHF.

This sequence joins TRBV7-9 and TRBJ1-5; no definite D call. Germline V gene sequence: CDR1 SEHNR, CDR2 FQNEAQ (reference sequence). Trimming took off 6 bases at V and 3 bases at J, with 6 bases between the two ends. The CDR3 runs 12 residues. The CDR3 DNA follows: TGTGCCAGCAGTAAAGACAATCAGCCCCAGCATTTT. Its translation: CASSKDNQPQHF.

This clone was observed a single time. The chain has TRBV11-2 and TRBJ2-3, with D possibly called TRBD1 or TRBD2 (7 bases each). Trimming shortened V by 0 bases and J by 0 bases, and 19 bases separated the two germline ends. The CDR3 extends over 19 amino acids. CDR1 and CDR2 from the germline V gene are SGHAT and FQNNGV. CDR3 in amino acids: CASSLEGGGGALSTDTQYF. In DNA, the CDR3 is TGTGCCAGCAGCTTAGAAGGGGGCGGGGGAGCTCTCAGCACAGATACGCAGTATTTT.

This clone was seen once. The gene calls are TRBV11-3 and TRBJ1-1; D is unresolved. The ends were cut back, 2 bases at V and 8 bases at J, with 9 bases in the middle. CDR3 length: 12 residues. Germline CDR1 reads SGHNT; CDR2 reads YENEEA. The CDR3 sequence: CASSLTSLEAFF. The CDR3 DNA reads as TGTGCCAGCAGCTTAACGAGCCTCGAAGCTTTCTTT.

The gene calls are TRBV4-1 and TRBJ1-2; D unresolved. The CDR3 extends over 14 amino acids. Germline-derived CDR1 and CDR2 are MGHRA and YSYEKL. V lost 8 bases to trimming and J lost 8 bases, with 21 bases between them. The CDR3 region is CASRNWGTMEGYTF. The CDR3 DNA follows: TGCGCCAGCCGCAACTGGGGTACTATGGAGGGCTACACCTTC.

In this sample, this clone turned up once. The genes are TRBV7-2 and TRBJ1-1; unclear D gene. Per germline, CDR1 SGHTA and CDR2 FQGNSA. V gave up 3 bases and J gave up 4 bases, with 9 bases separating them. The CDR3 length is 13 residues. CDR3 in amino acids: CASSFSQPTEAFF. The CDR3 coding sequence is TGTGCCAGCAGCTTCTCCCAGCCCACTGAAGCTTTCTTT.